The 7 T cell receptor beta chains reported below all come from one sample, sequenced in a study of blood T cell repertoires in COVID-19. Only in-frame clones appear in the TCRdb table, and some are missing; sequencing was by immunoSEQ multiplex PCR. The table has around 70,000 clones, almost 90% seen once. The source material was peripheral blood. These receptors all stem from a woman of 80 years or more with active or convalescent COVID-19.

The V gene is TRBV12-3 or TRBV12-4, the J gene TRBJ1-1; D is perhaps TRBD1 (6 bases). The CDR3 sequence is 13 residues long. Deletions cut 10 bases from V and 1 base from J, with 13 bases between. This chain's CDR3 is CATRQATNTEAFF. In DNA form, the CDR3 reads TGTGCCACCCGACAGGCGACGAACACTGAAGCTTTCTTT.

The table lists this clone with a count of one. The V gene is TRBV5-1, the J gene TRBJ2-3; 12 bases match TRBD1. CDR3 size: 16 residues. V gave up 0 bases and J gave up 5 bases; unmatched junction bases: 4. The V gene's germline CDR1 is SGHRS and CDR2 YFSETQ. The CDR3 DNA is TGCGCCAGCAGCTTGGCCGGGACAGGGGGCGTAGATACGCAGTATTTT. This encodes CASSLAGTGGVDTQYF.

V is TRBV6-2 or TRBV6-3 and J is TRBJ2-2; 9 bases align to TRBD1. Trimming cost V 4 bases and J 6 bases; bases outside gene matches: 6. Germline assignment: CDR1 MNHEY and CDR2 SVGEGT. CDR3 length: 15 amino acids. CDR3 region: CASSSGQGRSGELFF. The CDR3 DNA follows: TGTGCCAGCAGTTCGGGACAGGGTCGCTCCGGGGAGCTGTTTTTT.

V is TRBV7-2 and J is TRBJ1-5; the D gene is possibly TRBD1 (5 bases). The CDR3 spans 15 residues. V lost 2 bases and J 4 bases, leaving 12 bases between the germline ends. The germline gives CDR1 SGHTA, CDR2 FQGNSA. CDR3 in DNA: TGTGCCAGCAGCTTAATGGGCAGGGTAAATCAGCCCCAGCATTTT. This translates into CASSLMGRVNQPQHF. Based on the CDR3 plus reference TRBV7-2 and TRBJ1-5, the full variable domain is GAGVSQSPSNKVTEKGKDVELRCDPISGHTALYWYRQSLGQGLEFLIYFQGNSAPDKSGLPSDRFSAERTGGSVSTLTIQRTQQEDSAVYLCASSLMGRVNQPQHFGDGTRLSIL.

This clone was picked up one time. This rearrangement joins TRBV11-3 to TRBJ2-1, with 9 positions matching TRBD2. CDR1 is SGHNT and CDR2 is YENEEA in the germline V gene. After removal of 0 bases from V and 8 bases from J, the junction contained 8 bases not matched to a gene. The CDR3 runs 16 residues. The CDR3 reads CASSLEGGRAVDEQFF. The CDR3 nucleotides are TGTGCCAGCAGCTTAGAAGGCGGGAGGGCCGTTGATGAGCAGTTCTTC. Variable domain in full (rest from reference TRBV11-3 and TRBJ2-1): EAGVVQSPRYKIIEKKQPVAFWCNPISGHNTLYWYLQNLGQGPELLIRYENEEAVDDSQLPKDRFSAERLKGVDSTLKIQPAELGDSAVYLCASSLEGGRAVDEQFFGPGTRLTVL.

The gene calls are TRBV18 and TRBJ2-3, with a weak D call TRBD2 (5 bases). V was trimmed by 3 bases and J by 4 bases, leaving 8 bases between them. Germline V CDR1 and CDR2: KGHSH, LQKENI. This CDR3 is 13 amino acids long. CDR3 DNA sequence: TGTGCCAGCTCACCCCGGGATCCAGATACGCAGTATTTT. Translating it yields CASSPRDPDTQYF. Drawing the rest from reference TRBV18 and TRBJ2-3, the complete variable domain is NAGVMQNPRHLVRRRGQEARLRCSPMKGHSHVYWYRQLPEEGLKFMVYLQKENIIDESGMPKERFSAEFPKEGPSILRIQQVVRGDSAAYFCASSPRDPDTQYFGPGTRLTVL.

The chain combines TRBV19 with TRBJ1-4; D remains unclear. Trimming cost V 8 bases and J 6 bases, with 19 bases left between them. There are 15 residues in the CDR3. CDR1 and CDR2 (germline): LNHDA, SQIVND (reference sequence). In DNA, the CDR3 is TGTGCCAGTGCGCCCCCAGGTCATCGTGATGAAAAACTGTTTTTT. It translates to CASAPPGHRDEKLFF.